This is a list of T cell receptor beta chains from one sample in a study of T cell responses to AZD1222 COVID-19 vaccine. Using immunoSEQ multiplex PCR, the repertoire was profiled, and TCRdb retains in-frame clones only, with some absent. Of more than 50,000 clones listed, approximately 79% are singletons. Sequenced here: peripheral blood, sampled on day 0 of MenACWY control vaccination. Receptors were obtained from an adult in good health. Both conserved end residues are part of each CDR3. The order of the fields is J gene, V gene, D gene, clone size, CDR3 DNA, CDR3 protein. The D gene is left open where the match is weak. The size of a clone is reported for some rows only, either as once, few or many, or as a class for expanded clones.

TRBJ2-3 TRBV11-2 TRBD2 - TGTGCCAGCAGCCGAGGACTAGCGGGCGGCACAGATACGCAGTATTTT CASSRGLAGGTDTQYF
TRBJ2-2 TRBV19 TRBD2 - TGTGCCAGTACTCTAGCGGCTACATACACCGGGGAGCTGTTTTTT CASTLAATYTGELFF
TRBJ2-3 TRBV7-2 TRBD2 - TGTGCCAGCAGCTTAGTAGCGGGGGACTCAGATACGCAGTATTTT CASSLVAGDSDTQYF
TRBJ2-7 TRBV28 - - TGTGCCAGCAGCTCGAGTTACGAGCAGTACTTC CASSSSYEQYF
TRBJ2-7 TRBV3-1/TRBV3-2 TRBD2 - TGTGCCAGCAGCCGTGAGGAACTAGCGGGGAACTCCTGGGGGCAGTACTTC CASSREELAGNSWGQYF
TRBJ2-3 TRBV5-1 - - TGCGCCAGCAGTTCCGGGGGCCCAGATACGCAGTATTTT CASSSGGPDTQYF
TRBJ2-1 TRBV5-1 - - TGCGCCAGCAGCTTGGGGGGCCTAAAAGGGAATGAGCAGTTCTTC CASSLGGLKGNEQFF
TRBJ1-5 TRBV5-1 - - TGCGCCAGCAGCTTGGACGGGGGGAGTCAGCCCCAGCATTTT CASSLDGGSQPQHF
TRBJ1-5 TRBV29-1 - - TGCAGCGTTGAAGTGGGGGAGGGTCAGCCCCAGCATTTT CSVEVGEGQPQHF
TRBJ2-3 TRBV5-4 TRBD1 - TGTGCCAGCAGCCGCGGGACAGGGGGGACAGATACGCAGTATTTT CASSRGTGGTDTQYF
TRBJ1-2 TRBV5-4 TRBD1 - TGTGCCAGCAGCTCCCCGGACAGGGGTGGACCAGGCTACACCTTC CASSSPDRGGPGYTF
TRBJ2-7 TRBV30 TRBD1 - TGTGCCTGGAGTGCAGGGACAGGTTGGTCCGAGCAGTACTTC CAWSAGTGWSEQYF
TRBJ1-1 TRBV12-3/TRBV12-4 - - TGTGCCAGCAGGTATAAGACGGAGGCTTTCTTT CASRYKTEAFF
TRBJ1-2 TRBV5-4 TRBD1 - TGTGCCAGCAGCTCAAGGACAGGGGGATTCTATGGCTACACCTTC CASSSRTGGFYGYTF
TRBJ2-7 TRBV2 TRBD1 once TGTGCCAGCAGTGTCGTGGGGACAGGGGGATACGAGCAGTACTTC CASSVVGTGGYEQYF
TRBJ2-2 TRBV7-6 TRBD1 few TGTGCCAGCAGCAACGACAGGGGGCAGGTTGGGGAGCTGTTTTTT CASSNDRGQVGELFF
TRBJ2-1 TRBV28 - once TGTGCCAGCACCCCTTCTAGCTCAGGGGACAATGAGCAGTTCTTC CASTPSSSGDNEQFF
TRBJ1-1 TRBV9 - - TGTGCCAGCAGCGTAGCGGCGACAGTGAGCGAGAACGCTTTCTTT CASSVAATVSENAFF